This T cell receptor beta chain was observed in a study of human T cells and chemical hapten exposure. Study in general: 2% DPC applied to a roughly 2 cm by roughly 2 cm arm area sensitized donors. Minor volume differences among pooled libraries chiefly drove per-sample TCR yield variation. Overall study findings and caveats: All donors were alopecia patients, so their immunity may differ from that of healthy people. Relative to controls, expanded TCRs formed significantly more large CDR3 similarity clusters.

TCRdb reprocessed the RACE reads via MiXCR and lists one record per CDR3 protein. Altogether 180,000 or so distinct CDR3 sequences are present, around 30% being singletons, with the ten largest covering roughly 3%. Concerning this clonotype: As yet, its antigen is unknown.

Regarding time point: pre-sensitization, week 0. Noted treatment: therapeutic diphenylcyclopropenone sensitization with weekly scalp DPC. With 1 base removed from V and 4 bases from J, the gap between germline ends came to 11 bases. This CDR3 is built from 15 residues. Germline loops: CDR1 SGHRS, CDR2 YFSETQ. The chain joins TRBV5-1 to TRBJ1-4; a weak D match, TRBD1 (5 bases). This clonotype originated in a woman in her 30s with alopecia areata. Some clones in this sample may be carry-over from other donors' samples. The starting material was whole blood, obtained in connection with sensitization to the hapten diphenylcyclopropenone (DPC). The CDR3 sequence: CASSLIAGYNEKLFF. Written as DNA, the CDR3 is TGCGCCAGCAGCTTGATCGCAGGGTATAATGAAAAACTGTTTTTT.